This T cell receptor beta chain was captured by sequencing in a study of blood T cell repertoires in COVID-19. Study at large: Samples representing acute and convalescent COVID-19 were sourced from the United States, Italy and Spain. In each case, the material was cDNA or gDNA derived from T cells, B-cell-depleted T cells, or PBMCs.

CDR1 and CDR2 from the germline V gene are SEHNR and FQNEAQ (reference sequence). V shed 2 bases and J 3 bases; nucleotides not matched to a gene: 10. CDR3 size: 17 residues. Original processing notes: The authors estimated nucleated cell counts from reference gene primer amplification. The method was immunoSEQ multiplex PCR; TCRdb's version includes in-frame clones alone and lacks a portion of them. V, J and clone size were drawn from that table, and D and trimming were deduced from the DNA. The sample contains 170,000 or so clones, approximately 86% of which appear only once. Sequencing was performed on peripheral blood. This clonotype was obtained from a man aged 45-65 years with active or convalescent COVID-19. J is TRBJ1-3 and V is TRBV7-9, with TRBD1 matching 7 bases. The CDR3 is CASSLSFKTGNGNTIYF. The CDR3 nucleotides read TGTGCCAGCAGCTTAAGTTTCAAGACAGGGAATGGAAACACCATATATTTT.